This T cell receptor (beta chain) was captured by sequencing in a study of cytomegalovirus exposure and HLA in healthy donors. At the level of the study: Ancestry clustering placed roughly four fifths of more than 350 genotyped donors in the Caucasian-associated cluster. Whole-study findings and limits: Exclusion applied to some V segments, including TRBV6-2 and TRBV6-3, as they were indistinguishable.

A note on this clone: Its cognate antigen is unknown.

Unmatched junction bases numbered 8, after V lost 5 bases and J lost 7 bases. The germline CDR1 and CDR2 sequences are KGHSH and LQKENI. The CDR3 sequence is 13 residues long. The PCR contained 60 Vbeta and 13 Jbeta primers. Only in-frame clones appear in the TCRdb table, and some are missing; sequencing was by immunoSEQ multiplex PCR. The sample lists under 200,000 clones, around 78% occurring once. The TCR was taken from a man aged 30 to 39 in good health and CMV-seronegative. Material: PBMCs. The V gene is TRBV18, the J gene TRBJ2-7, with 7 bases lining up with TRBD1. This CDR3 reads CASSYYRGDEQYF. CDR3 in DNA: TGTGCCAGCTCATACTACAGGGGTGATGAGCAGTACTTC.